This TCR beta chain came from a study of beta chain features in type 1 diabetes (dated by TCRdb to the late 2010s). A note on the overall study: Patients and healthy donors did not differ in mean age, gender distribution, total cell number or subset yield. The study compared TCRB repertoires of sorted circulating CD4+ T cell subsets between recently diagnosed type 1 diabetes patients and matched healthy donors. Across all samples, fewer than 130 million sorted cells were examined, and cell number per subset correlated strongly with RNA yield. Regulatory and stem cell-like memory subsets were isolated from only 8 patients and about eight healthy donors, whereas naive and central memory subsets came from all 30 or so donors. General findings and caveats noted by the study authors: In all four CD4+ subsets, TCRB CDR3 length was moderately but significantly shorter in type 1 diabetes patients. Naive, central memory and regulatory TCRB repertoires appeared more similar among patients than among healthy donors. PCR might favor shorter templates, but patient and control samples were amplified and corrected together, so any skew would affect both groups equally. Only small numbers of individuals were included in the HLA sub-analyses, which left unresolved whether HLA type had any influence on TCRB rearrangement. Because cDNA was sequenced instead of genomic DNA, highly expressing activated cells could be over-represented, though the groups showed no difference in activation or CD3 levels. Patients with type 1 diabetes made fewer insertions and deleted more nucleotides at VDJ recombination sites, implying thymic rearrangement abnormalities.

The High Capacity cDNA Reverse Transcription Kit was used to reverse transcribe all of the isolated RNA, meaning that expressed TCRB transcripts were what got sequenced. Deep immunoSEQ sequencing was performed on naive, central memory and regulatory T cell samples, with an average of around 3.5 million total reads per sample. Sorted cells were lysed in RLT buffer, and RNA was extracted using DNase-treated RNeasy Micro or Mini kits according to cell number. Each cell subset was processed separately to prevent cross-contamination, with patient and healthy donor samples processed together. The immunoSEQ multiplex PCR was used to amplify TCRB sequences from cDNA, generating 87-bp fragments that spanned the CDR3 region. Amplicons were sequenced on the Illumina HiSeq platform. Per the authors' processing: PCR bias was computationally corrected using synthetic template baselines, reads within Hamming distance 2 were collapsed, and singletons that could not be merged were discarded. By aligning reads against IMGT, V, D and J genes, CDR3 length, and insertions or deletions at six rearrangement sites were assigned. Within each subset, clonotype counts were normalized to sorted cell number, and only after that were true diversity and Gini coefficients computed with the tcR R package. Repertoire sharing was quantified using the overlap coefficient calculated on TCRB nucleotide sequences. Held by TCRdb, this immuneACCESS table contains in-frame sequences only and omits some clones. Under half of the omission traces to an unresolved V gene where checked; the cause of the rest is unknown. V and J calls and clone size are those listed in that table; D and trimming were worked out from the DNA. The sample table lists fewer than 400,000 clones, 7% to 10% of them with a count of one. The biggest ten clones account for around 1% of the sample.

Via the germline V gene, CDR1 is SNHLY and CDR2 FYNNEI. The CDR3 measures 14 amino acids from cysteine to phenylalanine. Only the CDR3 region is kept as DNA, spanning 42 bases read in frame from base 1. After removal of 8 bases from V and 4 bases from J, the junction retains 5 bases not matched to a gene. The sample holds a few counts of this clone. The antigen this receptor binds is unknown. No base qualities exist here, and no much larger clone lies one base off it. A single peripheral blood draw of approximately 110 mL on average was collected from each donor into heparinised tubes. A BD FACSAria II and a panel including CD45RO, CCR7, CD25, CD127, CD95 and CD27 were used to sort naive, central memory, regulatory and stem cell-like memory CD4+ T cells. All sorted populations exceeded 95% purity. PBMCs were separated immediately by Lymphoprep density gradient centrifugation and were stained directly, without being cultured. Samples were stained and sorted in pairs, with one healthy donor and one patient per experiment, so that batch effects were minimized.

The sequence was obtained from a man aged 25-45 years with type 1 diabetes. Sample: central memory CD4+ T cells from blood. This receptor chain uses TRBV2 and TRBJ2-1, and TRBD1 matches 10 of the central bases. The nucleotide sequence reads as follows: TGTGCCAGCGTTAGACAGGGGGCGTACAATGAGCAGTTCTTC. This sequence encodes CASVRQGAYNEQFF.